This T cell receptor (beta chain) is from a study of neurological immune-mediated disorders. With 10-nucleotide random UMIs, 5'RACE was used to make the cDNA. A single record per CDR3 protein comes from TCRdb applying MiXCR to the 5' RACE reads. Counted here are roughly 80,000 distinct CDR3 sequences, under 13% occurring once; the ten biggest clones make up about 1.8%. PBMCs stored at -80 C, numbering 2 million, were the origin of the unsorted libraries. The table lists this clonotype with many counts. The CDR3 sequence is 12 residues long. Between the trimmed V and J ends, which lost 4 bases and 3 bases, there was a span of 3 bases. Germline V gene sequence: CDR1 SGHTA, CDR2 FQGTGA.

The chain recombines TRBV7-3 with TRBJ2-2; D is uncertain. The TCR was taken from a man in his forties or fifties in good health. Sequenced: PBMCs. The CDR3 nucleotides are TGTGCCAGCAGCTATGACACCGGGGAGCTGTTTTTT. It is translated as CASSYDTGELFF. Together with reference TRBV7-3 and TRBJ2-2, the CDR3 gives the full variable domain: GAGVSQTPSNKVTEKGKYVELRCDPISGHTALYWYRQSLGQGPEFLIYFQGTGAADDSGLPNDRFFAVRPEGSVSTLKIQRTERGDSAVYLCASSYDTGELFFGEGSRLTVL.